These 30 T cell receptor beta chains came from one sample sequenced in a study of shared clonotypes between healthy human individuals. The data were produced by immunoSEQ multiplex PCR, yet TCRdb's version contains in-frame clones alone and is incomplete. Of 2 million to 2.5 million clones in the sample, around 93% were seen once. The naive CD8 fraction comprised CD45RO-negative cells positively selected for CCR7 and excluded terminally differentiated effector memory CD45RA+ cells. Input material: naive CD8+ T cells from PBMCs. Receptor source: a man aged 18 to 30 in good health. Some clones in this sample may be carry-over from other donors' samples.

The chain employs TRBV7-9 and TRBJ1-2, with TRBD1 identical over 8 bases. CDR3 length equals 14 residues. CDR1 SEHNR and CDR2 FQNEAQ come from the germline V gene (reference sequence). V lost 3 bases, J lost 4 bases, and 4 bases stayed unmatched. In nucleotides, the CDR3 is TGTGCCAGCAGCTTCTCGGACAGGGTCTATGGCTACACCTTC. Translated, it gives CASSFSDRVYGYTF.

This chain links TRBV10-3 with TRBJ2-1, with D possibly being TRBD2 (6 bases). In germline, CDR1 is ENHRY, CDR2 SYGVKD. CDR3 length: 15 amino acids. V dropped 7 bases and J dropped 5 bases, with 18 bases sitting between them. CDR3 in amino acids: CAIKGGTGADNEQFF. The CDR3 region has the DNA TGTGCCATCAAAGGAGGGACCGGGGCAGACAATGAGCAGTTCTTC.

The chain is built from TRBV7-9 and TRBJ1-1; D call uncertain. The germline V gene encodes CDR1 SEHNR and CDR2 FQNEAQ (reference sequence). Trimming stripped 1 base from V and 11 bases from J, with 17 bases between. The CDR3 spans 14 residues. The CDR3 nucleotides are TGTGCCAGCAGCTTAGTCGTCCGGGGAGCGGATGCTTTCTTT. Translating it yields CASSLVVRGADAFF.

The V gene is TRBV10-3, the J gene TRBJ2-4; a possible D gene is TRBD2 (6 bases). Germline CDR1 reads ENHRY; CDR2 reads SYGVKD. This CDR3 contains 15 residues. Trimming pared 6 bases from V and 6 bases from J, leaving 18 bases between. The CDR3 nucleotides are TGTGCCATCAGGGCTAGCGTCGACCCAGGAAACATTCAGTACTTC. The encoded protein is CAIRASVDPGNIQYF.

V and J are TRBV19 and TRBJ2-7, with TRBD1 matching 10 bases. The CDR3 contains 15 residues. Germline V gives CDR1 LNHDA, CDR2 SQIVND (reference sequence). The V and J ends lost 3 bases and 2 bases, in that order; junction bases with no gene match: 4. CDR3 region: CASSIRQGAAYEQYF. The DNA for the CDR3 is TGTGCCAGTAGTATTCGACAGGGGGCGGCCTACGAGCAGTACTTC.

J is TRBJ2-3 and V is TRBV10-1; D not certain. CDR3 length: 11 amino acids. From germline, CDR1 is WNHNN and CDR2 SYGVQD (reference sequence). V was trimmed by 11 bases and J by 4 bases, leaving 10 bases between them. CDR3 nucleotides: TGCGCCGGACGAAGGTCAGATACGCAGTATTTT. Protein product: CAGRRSDTQYF.

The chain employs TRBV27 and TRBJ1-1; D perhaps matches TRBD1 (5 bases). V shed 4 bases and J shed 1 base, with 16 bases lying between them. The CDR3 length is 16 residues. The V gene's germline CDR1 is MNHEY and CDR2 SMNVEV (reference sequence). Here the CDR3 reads CASSSPSGVGNTEAFF. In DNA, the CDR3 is TGTGCCAGCAGTTCCCCGTCGGGGGTTGGGAACACTGAAGCTTTCTTT.

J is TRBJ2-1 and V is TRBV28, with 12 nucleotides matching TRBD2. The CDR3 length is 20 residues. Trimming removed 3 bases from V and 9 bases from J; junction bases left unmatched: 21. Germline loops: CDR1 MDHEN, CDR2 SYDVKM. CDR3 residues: CASSFGRRGLAGTPYGEQFF. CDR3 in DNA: TGTGCCAGCAGTTTTGGGCGGAGAGGACTAGCGGGAACCCCTTACGGTGAGCAGTTCTTC.

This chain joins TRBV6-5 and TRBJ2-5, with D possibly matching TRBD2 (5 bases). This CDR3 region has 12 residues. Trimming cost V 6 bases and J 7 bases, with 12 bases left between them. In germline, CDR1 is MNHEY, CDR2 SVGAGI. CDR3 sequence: CASSLGEGTQYF. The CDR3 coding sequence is TGTGCCAGCAGCCTCGGGGAAGGGACCCAGTACTTC.

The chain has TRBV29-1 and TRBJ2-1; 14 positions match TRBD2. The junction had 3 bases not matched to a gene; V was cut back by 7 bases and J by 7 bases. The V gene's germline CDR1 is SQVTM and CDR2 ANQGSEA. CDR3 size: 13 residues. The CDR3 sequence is CSAGLAGVNEQFF. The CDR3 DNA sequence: TGCAGCGCGGGACTAGCGGGAGTAAATGAGCAGTTCTTC.

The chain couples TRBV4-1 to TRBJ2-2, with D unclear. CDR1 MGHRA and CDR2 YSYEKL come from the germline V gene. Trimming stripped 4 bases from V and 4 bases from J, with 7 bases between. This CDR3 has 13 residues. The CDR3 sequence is CASSLGATGELFF. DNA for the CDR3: TGCGCCAGCAGCCTAGGCGCCACCGGGGAGCTGTTTTTT.

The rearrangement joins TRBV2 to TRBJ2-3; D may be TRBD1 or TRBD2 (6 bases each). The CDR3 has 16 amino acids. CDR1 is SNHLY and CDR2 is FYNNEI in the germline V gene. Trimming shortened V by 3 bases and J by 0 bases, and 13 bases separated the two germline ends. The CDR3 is CASSEGGGPSTDTQYF. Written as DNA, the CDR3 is TGTGCCAGCAGTGAGGGGGGCGGTCCAAGCACAGATACGCAGTATTTT. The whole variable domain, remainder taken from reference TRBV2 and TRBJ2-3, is EPEVTQTPSHQVTQMGQEVILRCVPISNHLYFYWYRQILGQKVEFLVSFYNNEISEKSEIFDDQFSVERPDGSNFTLKIRSTKLEDSAMYFCASSEGGGPSTDTQYFGPGTRLTVL.

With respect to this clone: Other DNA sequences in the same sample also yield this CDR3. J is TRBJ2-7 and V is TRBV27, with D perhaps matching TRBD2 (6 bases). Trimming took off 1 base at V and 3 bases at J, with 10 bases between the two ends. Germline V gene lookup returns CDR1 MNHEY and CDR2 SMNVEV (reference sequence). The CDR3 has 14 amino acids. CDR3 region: CASSLLPGSYEQYF. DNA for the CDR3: TGTGCCAGCAGTTTATTACCCGGGAGCTACGAGCAGTACTTC.

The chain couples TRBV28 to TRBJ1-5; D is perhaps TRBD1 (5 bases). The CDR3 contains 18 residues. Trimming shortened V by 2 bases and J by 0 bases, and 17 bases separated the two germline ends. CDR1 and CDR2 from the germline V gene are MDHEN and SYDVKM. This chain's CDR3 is CASSLRAGTLYSNQPQHF. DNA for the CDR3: TGTGCCAGCAGTTTAAGAGCGGGGACCCTCTATAGCAATCAGCCCCAGCATTTT.

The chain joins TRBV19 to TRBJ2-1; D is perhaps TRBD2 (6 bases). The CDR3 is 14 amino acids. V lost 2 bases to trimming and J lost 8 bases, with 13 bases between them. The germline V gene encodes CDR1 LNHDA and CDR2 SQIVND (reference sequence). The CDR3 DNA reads TGTGCCAGTAGTATATGGGACTCCGAGGATGAGCAGTTCTTC. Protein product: CASSIWDSEDEQFF. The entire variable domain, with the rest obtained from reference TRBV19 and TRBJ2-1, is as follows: DGGITQSPKYLFRKEGQNVTLSCEQNLNHDAMYWYRQDPGQGLRLIYYSQIVNDFQKGDIAEGYSVSREKKESFPLTVTSAQKNPTAFYLCASSIWDSEDEQFFGPGTRLTVL.

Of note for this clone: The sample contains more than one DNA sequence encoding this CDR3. The CDR3 DNA reads TGCGCCAGCAGAGAGAACACCGGGGAGCTGTTTTTT. Its protein product is CASRENTGELFF. The chain employs TRBV5-1 and TRBJ2-2; no definite D call. The germline V and J ends were trimmed by 5 bases and 1 base, with 3 bases remaining between them. Germline CDR1 reads SGHRS; CDR2 reads YFSETQ. CDR3 length: 12 residues.

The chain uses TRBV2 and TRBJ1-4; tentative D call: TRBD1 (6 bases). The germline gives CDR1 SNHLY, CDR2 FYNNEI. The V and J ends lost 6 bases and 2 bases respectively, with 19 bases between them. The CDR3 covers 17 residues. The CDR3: CASRARRGLDTNEKLFF. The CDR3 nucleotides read TGTGCCAGCAGGGCAAGGAGGGGGTTGGATACTAATGAAAAACTGTTTTTT.

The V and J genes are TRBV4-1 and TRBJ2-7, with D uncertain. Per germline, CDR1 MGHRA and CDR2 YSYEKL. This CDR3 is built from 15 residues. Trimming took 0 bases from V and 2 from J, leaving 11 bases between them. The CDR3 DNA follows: TGCGCCAGCAGCCAAGAAAGGAAGGCACCCTACGAGCAGTACTTC. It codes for CASSQERKAPYEQYF.

CDR3 residues: CASSLTALLDLPGEQYF. Here the CDR3 DNA reads TGTGCCAGCAGCCTTACAGCGTTATTAGACCTTCCCGGCGAGCAGTACTTC. This chain uses TRBV7-9 with TRBJ2-7; D is ambiguous. The CDR3 contains 17 residues. In germline, CDR1 is SEHNR, CDR2 FQNEAQ (reference sequence). V lost 5 bases and J lost 6, with 26 bases in between.

CDR3 loop: CASSPGGRAGELFF. CDR3 DNA: TGTGCCAGTTCCCCCGGGGGGAGGGCCGGGGAGCTGTTTTTT. The chain employs TRBV19 and TRBJ2-2; 7 bases align to TRBD2. Looked up from germline, CDR1 is LNHDA and CDR2 is SQIVND (reference sequence). CDR3 length: 14 residues. The V and J ends lost 8 bases and 6 bases, in that order; junction bases with no gene match: 9.

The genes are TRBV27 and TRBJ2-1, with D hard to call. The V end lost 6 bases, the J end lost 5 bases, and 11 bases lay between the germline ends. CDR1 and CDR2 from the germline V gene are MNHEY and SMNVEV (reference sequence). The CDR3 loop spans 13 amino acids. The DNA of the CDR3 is TGTGCCAGCAGGGCTCTTTCCGACAATGAGCAGTTCTTC. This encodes CASRALSDNEQFF.

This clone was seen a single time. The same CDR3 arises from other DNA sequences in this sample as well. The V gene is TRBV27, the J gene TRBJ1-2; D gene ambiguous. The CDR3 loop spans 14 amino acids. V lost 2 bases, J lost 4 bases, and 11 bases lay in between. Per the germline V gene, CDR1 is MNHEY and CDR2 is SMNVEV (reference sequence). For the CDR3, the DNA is TGTGCCAGCAGTTTAATTGGAGGAGGCTATGGCTACACCTTC. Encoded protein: CASSLIGGGYGYTF.

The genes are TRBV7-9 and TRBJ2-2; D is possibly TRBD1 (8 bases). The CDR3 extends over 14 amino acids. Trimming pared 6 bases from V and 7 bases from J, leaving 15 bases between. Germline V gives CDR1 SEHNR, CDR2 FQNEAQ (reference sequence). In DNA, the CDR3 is TGTGCCAGCAGTGACAGGGGAGGGATCGGGGAGCTGTTTTTT. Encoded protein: CASSDRGGIGELFF.

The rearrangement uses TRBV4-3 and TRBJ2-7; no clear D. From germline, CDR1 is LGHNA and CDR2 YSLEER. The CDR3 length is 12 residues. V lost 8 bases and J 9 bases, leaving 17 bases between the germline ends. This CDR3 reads CASDDLDEVQYF. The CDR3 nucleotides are TGCGCCAGCGACGACCTGGACGAGGTGCAGTACTTC.

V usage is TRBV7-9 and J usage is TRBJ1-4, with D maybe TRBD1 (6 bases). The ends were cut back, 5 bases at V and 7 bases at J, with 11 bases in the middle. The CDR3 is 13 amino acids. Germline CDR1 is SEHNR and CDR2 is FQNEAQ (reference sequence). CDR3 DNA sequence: TGTGCCAGCAGCCCATCAGGGGCTGAAAAACTGTTTTTT. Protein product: CASSPSGAEKLFF.

The CDR3 DNA sequence: TGTGCCAGCAGCCCGAGGGACAAAAACATTCAGTACTTC. It encodes CASSPRDKNIQYF. The rearrangement uses TRBV5-8 and TRBJ2-4; D is possibly TRBD2 (5 bases). V was shortened by 4 bases and J by 3 bases, with 8 bases between the two germline ends. Germline CDR1 and CDR2: SGHTS and YDEGEE. The CDR3 covers 13 residues.

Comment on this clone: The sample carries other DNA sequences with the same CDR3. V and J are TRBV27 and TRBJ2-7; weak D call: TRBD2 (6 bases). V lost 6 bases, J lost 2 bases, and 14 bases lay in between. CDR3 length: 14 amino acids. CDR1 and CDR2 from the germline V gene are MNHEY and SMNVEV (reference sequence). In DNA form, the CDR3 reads TGTGCCAGCAGCTTTAGCGGCCGGCCCTACGAGCAGTACTTC. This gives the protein CASSFSGRPYEQYF.

CDR3 DNA: TGTGCCAGCAGCTTGGAAATTCACAATGAGCAGTTCTTC. It yields the protein CASSLEIHNEQFF. The gene calls are TRBV5-6 and TRBJ2-1; D not certain. Per the germline V gene, CDR1 is SGHDT and CDR2 is YYEEEE. The CDR3 totals 13 residues. Trimming took off 0 bases at V and 5 bases at J, with 6 bases between the two ends.

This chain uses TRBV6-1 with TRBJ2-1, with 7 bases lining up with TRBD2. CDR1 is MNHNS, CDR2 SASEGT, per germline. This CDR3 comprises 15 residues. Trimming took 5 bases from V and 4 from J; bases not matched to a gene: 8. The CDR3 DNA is TGTGCCAGCAGTTCGATTAGCGGGCCTTACAATGAGCAGTTCTTC. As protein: CASSSISGPYNEQFF.

The CDR3 sequence is CASSLDDRGPWGYTF. CDR3 DNA: TGTGCCAGCAGCTTAGACGACAGGGGGCCGTGGGGCTACACCTTC. The V gene is TRBV7-8, the J gene TRBJ1-2, with 10 bases lining up with TRBD1. The V gene end was trimmed by 1 base and the J gene end by 8 bases; junction bases not matched to a gene: 7. The CDR3 is 15 amino acids. Germline CDR1 reads SGHVS; CDR2 reads FQNEAQ.